This T cell receptor (beta chain) was found in a study of T cells in Graves' hyperthyroidism and ophthalmopathy. Study outcomes and limitations: Onset of ophthalmopathy came a median roughly 6.9 months after the model predicted it.

This clonotype showed up many times. Antigen unknown. Clinical symptoms, serum thyroxine, TRAb, thyroid ultrasound and orbital computed tomography informed diagnoses. RNA transcripts served as the template for amplifying TCR beta CDR3 regions. The HTBI primer set drove a first-round RT-PCR of the TCR CDR3. TCRdb redid the calling of the multiplex PCR reads with MiXCR, one entry per CDR3 protein. This table holds more than 300,000 distinct CDR3 sequences, about 15% found once. The CDR3 sequence is 16 residues long. The germline V gene has CDR1 KGHDR and CDR2 SFDVKD. Trimming left V 3 bases short and J 2 bases short, with 16 bases between.

This sequence originates from a woman in her fifties or sixties with Graves' hyperthyroidism. The sequencing sample was made of blood. This rearrangement joins TRBV24-1 to TRBJ2-7; D might be TRBD1 or TRBD2, each matching 7 bases. The CDR3 protein is CATSDGDSGTTYEQYF. CDR3 bases: TGTGCCACCAGTGATGGGGACAGCGGGACTACCTACGAGCAGTACTTC.